The rows below give T cell receptor beta chains drawn from one sample of a study of blood T cell repertoires in COVID-19. The method was immunoSEQ multiplex PCR; TCRdb's version includes in-frame clones alone and lacks a portion of them. The top ten hold about 10% of the sample, which has some 200,000 clones, roughly 80% seen once. The sequenced sample was peripheral blood. These TCRs come from a woman older than 75 with acute or convalescent COVID-19. Each CDR3 is given with its conserved first and last residue. The D gene is left open where the match is weak. Clone size, where shown, is once, few, many, or a class for clones that have expanded.

abundance: .; d_gene: TRBD2; j_gene: TRBJ2-7; v_gene: TRBV6-5; CDR3nt: TGTGCCAGCAGTTACTCGCGGGGGTCCTACGAGCAGTACTTC; CDR3aa: CASSYSRGSYEQYF
abundance: .; d_gene: .; j_gene: TRBJ2-1; v_gene: TRBV6-5; CDR3nt: TGTGCCAGCAGGTCAGGTTTCTACAATGAGCAGTTCTTC; CDR3aa: CASRSGFYNEQFF
abundance: .; d_gene: TRBD1; j_gene: TRBJ1-5; v_gene: TRBV7-9; CDR3nt: TGTGCCAGCAGCCGGGACAGAGATCAGCCCCAGCATTTT; CDR3aa: CASSRDRDQPQHF
abundance: .; d_gene: .; j_gene: TRBJ1-5; v_gene: TRBV11-2; CDR3nt: TGTGCCAGCAGCCCGAGTGACGGGAGCAATCAGCCCCAGCATTTT; CDR3aa: CASSPSDGSNQPQHF
abundance: .; d_gene: TRBD2; j_gene: TRBJ2-2; v_gene: TRBV27; CDR3nt: TGTGCCAGCAGGCTAGCGGGAGCGGGCGGGGAGCTGTTTTTT; CDR3aa: CASRLAGAGGELFF
abundance: .; d_gene: .; j_gene: TRBJ2-4; v_gene: TRBV7-9; CDR3nt: TGTGCCAGCAGCTCGGGGGCCAAAAACATTCAGTACTTC; CDR3aa: CASSSGAKNIQYF
abundance: .; d_gene: TRBD1; j_gene: TRBJ2-7; v_gene: TRBV18; CDR3nt: TGTGCCAGCTCACCCGGACAGGGGGCCCCCTACGAGCAGTACTTC; CDR3aa: CASSPGQGAPYEQYF
abundance: .; d_gene: .; j_gene: TRBJ2-2; v_gene: TRBV5-4; CDR3nt: TGTGCCAGCAGCCATGGACTAACACCCGCCGCCGGGGAGCTGTTTTTT; CDR3aa: CASSHGLTPAAGELFF
abundance: .; d_gene: TRBD2; j_gene: TRBJ2-1; v_gene: TRBV6-2/TRBV6-3; CDR3nt: TGTGCCAGCAGTTATTCTAGCGGGGGTTGGAATGAGCAGTTCTTC; CDR3aa: CASSYSSGGWNEQFF
abundance: once; d_gene: TRBD1; j_gene: TRBJ2-7; v_gene: TRBV29-1; CDR3nt: TGCAGCGCCGAGGGCGAGGAGGCAGGGGGTACCTACGAGCAGTACTTC; CDR3aa: CSAEGEEAGGTYEQYF
abundance: once; d_gene: .; j_gene: TRBJ2-3; v_gene: TRBV12-5; CDR3nt: TGTGCTAGTGGTTTGGGGCTGGGCGGACTCACAGATACGCAGTATTTT; CDR3aa: CASGLGLGGLTDTQYF
abundance: .; d_gene: TRBD1; j_gene: TRBJ2-1; v_gene: TRBV5-1; CDR3nt: TGCGCCAGCAGCTTGGGACAGGGGGCCTACAATGAGCAGTTCTTC; CDR3aa: CASSLGQGAYNEQFF
abundance: .; d_gene: TRBD1; j_gene: TRBJ1-6; v_gene: TRBV19; CDR3nt: TGTGCCAGTAGTGGTCCAGGGGGCGGACGGTCACCCCTCCACTTT; CDR3aa: CASSGPGGGRSPLHF
abundance: .; d_gene: TRBD1; j_gene: TRBJ1-5; v_gene: TRBV27; CDR3nt: TGTGCCACTCGGACAGGTAGGGAGCCCCAGCATTTT; CDR3aa: CATRTGREPQHF
abundance: .; d_gene: .; j_gene: TRBJ2-7; v_gene: TRBV9; CDR3nt: TGTGCCAGCAGCGTAGCTTTAGCACCCTACGAGCAGTACTTC; CDR3aa: CASSVALAPYEQYF
abundance: .; d_gene: .; j_gene: TRBJ1-1; v_gene: TRBV2; CDR3nt: TGTGCCAGCAGCCTACAGGGTGCCCCAACTGAAGCTTTCTTT; CDR3aa: CASSLQGAPTEAFF
abundance: .; d_gene: .; j_gene: TRBJ1-6; v_gene: TRBV7-2; CDR3nt: TGTGCCAGCAGCTTTTCCAGGGATGGGTCACCCCTCCACTTT; CDR3aa: CASSFSRDGSPLHF
abundance: .; d_gene: .; j_gene: TRBJ1-1; v_gene: TRBV19; CDR3nt: TGTGCCAGTAGTAGGCGGGGGGTGACTGAAGCTTTCTTT; CDR3aa: CASSRRGVTEAFF
abundance: .; d_gene: .; j_gene: TRBJ2-3; v_gene: TRBV19; CDR3nt: TGTGCCAGTAGACTACAACAAACAGATACGCAGTATTTT; CDR3aa: CASRLQQTDTQYF
abundance: few; d_gene: .; j_gene: TRBJ1-1; v_gene: TRBV9; CDR3nt: TGTGCCAGCAGCGTAGTCACAGGTGGCACTGAAGCTTTCTTT; CDR3aa: CASSVVTGGTEAFF
abundance: .; d_gene: .; j_gene: TRBJ1-1; v_gene: TRBV19; CDR3nt: TGTGCCAGTAGTATGAGGCTGAACACTGAAGCTTTCTTT; CDR3aa: CASSMRLNTEAFF
abundance: .; d_gene: TRBD1; j_gene: TRBJ1-2; v_gene: TRBV30; CDR3nt: TGTGCCTGGAGGAGAGGACAGGTTGATGGCTACACCTTC; CDR3aa: CAWRRGQVDGYTF
abundance: .; d_gene: .; j_gene: TRBJ1-2; v_gene: TRBV19; CDR3nt: TGTGCCAGTAGTATACACCCCACGGGCAGGGGCAACTATGGCTACACCTTC; CDR3aa: CASSIHPTGRGNYGYTF
abundance: .; d_gene: TRBD2; j_gene: TRBJ2-1; v_gene: TRBV4-2; CDR3nt: TGTGCCAGCAGCCAAGACCTAGCGGGAGCCTACAATGAGCAGTTCTTC; CDR3aa: CASSQDLAGAYNEQFF
abundance: .; d_gene: TRBD1; j_gene: TRBJ1-6; v_gene: TRBV5-1; CDR3nt: TGCGCCAGCAGCTTGGGACAGGGAAATTCACCCCTCCACTTT; CDR3aa: CASSLGQGNSPLHF
abundance: once; d_gene: .; j_gene: TRBJ1-2; v_gene: TRBV29-1; CDR3nt: TGCAGCGTGATGACAGCCCTTCAAACATTTTTC; CDR3aa: CSVMTALQTFF
abundance: .; d_gene: .; j_gene: TRBJ2-5; v_gene: TRBV6-1; CDR3nt: TGTGCCAGCAGTGAAGCTGGACCAGTATCGGGGGAGACCCAGTACTTC; CDR3aa: CASSEAGPVSGETQYF
abundance: .; d_gene: TRBD1; j_gene: TRBJ1-1; v_gene: TRBV29-1; CDR3nt: TGCAGCGTTGAAAAGGGCAGGGGGGAAGCTTTCTTT; CDR3aa: CSVEKGRGEAFF
abundance: .; d_gene: TRBD2; j_gene: TRBJ2-7; v_gene: TRBV28; CDR3nt: TGTGCCAGCAGTTTATTGCCTAGCGGGTACGAGCAGTACTTC; CDR3aa: CASSLLPSGYEQYF
abundance: .; d_gene: TRBD1; j_gene: TRBJ1-2; v_gene: TRBV10-3; CDR3nt: TGTGCCATCAGTGAGACACCGACAGGGGAAGGCTACACCTTC; CDR3aa: CAISETPTGEGYTF
abundance: .; d_gene: .; j_gene: TRBJ2-2; v_gene: TRBV30; CDR3nt: TGTGCCTGGAGTGTACGAGTCGCCGGGGAGCTGTTTTTT; CDR3aa: CAWSVRVAGELFF
abundance: .; d_gene: .; j_gene: TRBJ2-4; v_gene: TRBV3-1/TRBV3-2; CDR3nt: TGTGCCAGCAGCCGCGCACGGGGCATTCAGTACTTC; CDR3aa: CASSRARGIQYF
abundance: .; d_gene: TRBD1; j_gene: TRBJ1-1; v_gene: TRBV5-1; CDR3nt: TGCGCCAGCAGCCCCGGGGACAGGGTGAACACTGAAGCTTTCTTT; CDR3aa: CASSPGDRVNTEAFF
abundance: .; d_gene: .; j_gene: TRBJ1-4; v_gene: TRBV27; CDR3nt: TGTGCCAGCAGGATACAGACCTCAACTAATGAAAAACTGTTTTTT; CDR3aa: CASRIQTSTNEKLFF
abundance: .; d_gene: .; j_gene: TRBJ2-7; v_gene: TRBV9; CDR3nt: TGTGCCAGCAGCGAAGGTACGGGAAACTACGAGCAGTACTTC; CDR3aa: CASSEGTGNYEQYF
abundance: .; d_gene: TRBD1; j_gene: TRBJ2-7; v_gene: TRBV27; CDR3nt: TGTGCCAGCAGCCAACAGGGGCGCGACGAGCAGTACTTC; CDR3aa: CASSQQGRDEQYF
abundance: .; d_gene: .; j_gene: TRBJ2-2; v_gene: TRBV7-2; CDR3nt: TGTGCCAGCAGCTTACTTCCTCGGACCGGGGAGCTGTTTTTT; CDR3aa: CASSLLPRTGELFF
abundance: .; d_gene: .; j_gene: TRBJ1-1; v_gene: TRBV7-9; CDR3nt: TGTGCCAGCAGCTTGGTGAGCGTGAACACTGAAGCTTTCTTT; CDR3aa: CASSLVSVNTEAFF
abundance: .; d_gene: .; j_gene: TRBJ2-6; v_gene: TRBV10-3; CDR3nt: TGTGCCATCAGTGAGGTCAATCCCTCTGGGGCCAACGTCCTGACTTTC; CDR3aa: CAISEVNPSGANVLTF
abundance: .; d_gene: .; j_gene: TRBJ1-1; v_gene: TRBV24-1; CDR3nt: TGTGCCACCAGTGCTGAGGCAGGGCAGCCAGCTTTCTTT; CDR3aa: CATSAEAGQPAFF
abundance: .; d_gene: TRBD1; j_gene: TRBJ1-2; v_gene: TRBV7-6; CDR3nt: TGTGCCAGCAGCCCCGGGGACAGGGTCGGCTATGGCTACACCTTC; CDR3aa: CASSPGDRVGYGYTF
abundance: .; d_gene: TRBD2; j_gene: TRBJ2-1; v_gene: TRBV3-1/TRBV3-2; CDR3nt: TGTGCCAGCAGCCAGTATATTCTCGAGCCTTCGGGACTAGCGCCGCCCTCCTACAATGAGCAGTTCTTC; CDR3aa: CASSQYILEPSGLAPPSYNEQFF
abundance: many; d_gene: .; j_gene: TRBJ2-1; v_gene: TRBV27; CDR3nt: TGTGCCAGCAAATTTGTGGGTCCGGGGGTCAATGAGCAGTTCTTC; CDR3aa: CASKFVGPGVNEQFF
abundance: .; d_gene: TRBD2; j_gene: TRBJ2-3; v_gene: TRBV24-1; CDR3nt: TGTGCCACCAGTGGCATGCGGGGGGGCGGATCCCCAGATACGCAGTATTTT; CDR3aa: CATSGMRGGGSPDTQYF
abundance: .; d_gene: TRBD1; j_gene: TRBJ1-5; v_gene: TRBV4-1; CDR3nt: TGCGCCAGCAGCTTATCGGACAGGGTGTATCAGCCCCAGCATTTT; CDR3aa: CASSLSDRVYQPQHF